This entry lists 15 T cell receptor beta chains sequenced from one sample in a study of blood T cell repertoires in COVID-19. The data were produced by immunoSEQ multiplex PCR, yet TCRdb's version contains in-frame clones alone and is incomplete. The sample holds about 140,000 clones, around 76% seen once. The sequencing sample was made of peripheral blood. The receptors originated from a man of 80 years or more with acute or convalescent COVID-19.

The rearrangement uses TRBV3-1 (or the pseudogene TRBV3-2) and TRBJ2-3; 10 bases agree with TRBD2. Germline CDR1 and CDR2: LGHDT and YNNKEL (reference sequence). CDR3 length equals 13 residues. With 4 bases clipped from V and 12 bases from J, the junction kept 7 bases outside the gene matches. CDR3: CASSRLGTSEQYF. The CDR3 DNA sequence: TGTGCCAGCAGCCGTTTAGGGACTAGCGAACAGTATTTT.

The V gene is TRBV7-6, the J gene TRBJ1-5, with 7 bases aligning to TRBD1. The J segment lost 1 base and the V segment lost 7 bases, leaving 4 bases of the junction unmatched. Per germline, CDR1 SGHVS and CDR2 FNYEAQ. This CDR3 has 14 amino acids. The CDR3 region is CASIWGQSNQPQHF. CDR3 nucleotides: TGTGCCAGCATATGGGGACAGAGCAATCAGCCCCAGCATTTT.

This clone was seen a handful of times. The rearrangement uses TRBV20-1 and TRBJ1-1; D unresolved. Per germline, CDR1 DFQATT and CDR2 SNEGSKA (reference sequence). The CDR3 runs 11 residues. The V end was cut by 6 bases, the J end by 3 bases, with 8 bases between. The CDR3 loop is CSAAPYTEAFF. CDR3 sequence (DNA): TGCAGTGCGGCCCCTTACACTGAAGCTTTCTTT.

The chain has TRBV5-1 and TRBJ1-2; no firm D call. This CDR3 is built from 14 residues. Trimming took 3 bases from V and 12 from J, leaving 21 bases between them. Germline V CDR1 and CDR2: SGHRS, YFSETQ. CDR3 DNA sequence: TGCGCCAGCAGCTATTCGCGGGTCTCTGGCGGCCACACCTTC. Protein sequence: CASSYSRVSGGHTF.

The chain couples TRBV14 to TRBJ2-1, with 10 bases identical to TRBD2. Per the germline V gene, CDR1 is SGHDN and CDR2 is FVKESK. The trim removed 1 base at V and 9 bases at J, leaving 3 bases unmatched. CDR3 length: 14 amino acids. The CDR3 region is CASSQGLAGGEQFF. The CDR3 coding sequence is TGTGCCAGCAGCCAAGGACTAGCGGGTGGTGAGCAGTTCTTC. Supplemented by reference TRBV14 and TRBJ2-1, the full variable domain reads EAGVTQFPSHSVIEKGQTVTLRCDPISGHDNLYWYRRVMGKEIKFLLHFVKESKQDESGMPNNRFLAERTGGTYSTLKVQPAELEDSGVYFCASSQGLAGGEQFFGPGTRLTVL.

The V and J genes are TRBV2 and TRBJ1-4; TRBD1 matches 7 bases. V shed 4 bases and J 8 bases; nucleotides not matched to a gene: 7. Looked up from germline, CDR1 is SNHLY and CDR2 is FYNNEI. The CDR3 has 14 amino acids. CDR3 amino acids: CASSGGGGGEKLFF. The CDR3, as DNA: TGTGCCAGCAGTGGGGGAGGAGGGGGCGAAAAACTGTTTTTT.

V and J are TRBV19 and TRBJ1-6, with 11 bases aligning to TRBD1. Germline V lookup: CDR1 LNHDA, CDR2 SQIVND (reference sequence). The CDR3 covers 15 residues. The ends lost 8 bases at V and 7 bases at J; junction bases unmatched: 7. The DNA of the CDR3 is TGTGCCAGTTCCGGACAGGGGGCACAGAATTCACCCCTCCACTTT. The encoded protein is CASSGQGAQNSPLHF.

This sequence joins TRBV4-3 and TRBJ2-1; D is possibly TRBD2 (6 bases). Germline CDR1 is LGHNA and CDR2 is YSLEER. V lost 0 bases, J lost 10 bases, and 10 bases lay in between. CDR3 length: 13 residues. This CDR3 is CASSQEGLSEQFF. DNA for the CDR3: TGCGCCAGCAGCCAAGAAGGACTATCAGAGCAGTTCTTC.

The genes are TRBV20-1 and TRBJ1-6; no definite D call. V shed 2 bases and J shed 14 bases, with 10 bases lying between them. Germline lookup yields CDR1 DFQATT and CDR2 SNEGSKA (reference sequence). CDR3 size: 11 residues. The CDR3 protein is CSARQTITLHF. The DNA of the CDR3 is TGCAGTGCTAGACAGACTATAACCCTCCACTTT.

V gene TRBV9 combines with J gene TRBJ2-1; 8 bases are shared with TRBD2. With 7 bases clipped from V and 0 bases from J, the junction kept 9 bases outside the gene matches. Germline V gene data show CDR1 as SGDLS and CDR2 as YYNGEE. The CDR3 has 16 amino acids. The CDR3 region is CASGKSGTSSYNEQFF. As DNA, the CDR3 is TGTGCCAGCGGAAAGTCCGGGACTAGCTCCTACAATGAGCAGTTCTTC.

V is TRBV2 and J is TRBJ1-2; 7 positions match TRBD1. Germline CDR1 SNHLY, CDR2 FYNNEI. This CDR3 spans 13 amino acids. After removal of 8 bases from V and 0 bases from J, the junction contained 3 bases not matched to a gene. In DNA form, the CDR3 reads TGTGCCAGCCGAGACAGGGCTAACTATGGCTACACCTTC. Translating gives CASRDRANYGYTF.

The chain recombines TRBV5-6 with TRBJ2-5; perhaps TRBD1 as D (5 bases). Trimming took off 0 bases at V and 3 bases at J, with 9 bases between the two ends. Germline V gene lookup returns CDR1 SGHDT and CDR2 YYEEEE. The CDR3 has 14 residues. The CDR3 DNA is TGTGCCAGCAGCTTGGCGCCGACAGAAGAGACCCAGTACTTC. It specifies CASSLAPTEETQYF.

The genes are TRBV2 and TRBJ2-2; no clear D. The V end was cut by 7 bases, the J end by 4 bases, with 13 bases between. Germline V gene data show CDR1 as SNHLY and CDR2 as FYNNEI. The length of the CDR3 is 14 residues. CDR3 bases: TGTGCCAGCATGGTGACTGGTATCACCGGGGAGCTGTTTTTT. It specifies CASMVTGITGELFF. Based on the CDR3 plus reference TRBV2 and TRBJ2-2, the full variable domain is EPEVTQTPSHQVTQMGQEVILRCVPISNHLYFYWYRQILGQKVEFLVSFYNNEISEKSEIFDDQFSVERPDGSNFTLKIRSTKLEDSAMYFCASMVTGITGELFFGEGSRLTVL.

This chain links TRBV3-1 (or the pseudogene TRBV3-2) with TRBJ2-5; TRBD2 aligns across 8 bases. The CDR3 covers 14 residues. Germline V gene data show CDR1 as LGHDT and CDR2 as YNNKEL (reference sequence). V trimming: 6 bases; J trimming: 1 base; junction bases outside the gene matches: 4. Written as DNA, the CDR3 is TGTGCCAGCAGGGCTAGCGGGCTCCAAGAGACCCAGTACTTC. It codes for CASRASGLQETQYF.

This chain joins TRBV4-3 and TRBJ2-6; 7 nucleotides agree with TRBD1. From germline, CDR1 is LGHNA and CDR2 YSLEER. The CDR3 has 18 amino acids. V lost 1 base and J lost 0; bases outside the gene matches: 6. The CDR3 region has the DNA TGCGCCAGCAGCCAAGCCCGGACAGGTATCTCTGGGGCCAACGTCCTGACTTTC. Amino acid sequence: CASSQARTGISGANVLTF.